The TCR beta chain described here comes from a study of blood T cell repertoires in COVID-19. Study at large: COVID-19 samples, acute and convalescent, were from the United States, Italy and Spain. The analysed material was cDNA or gDNA that came from T cells, B-cell-depleted T cells, or PBMCs.

Authors' processing steps: Amplification of reference gene primers was used by the study to estimate nucleated cell counts. TCRdb's table, derived via immunoSEQ multiplex PCR, lists solely in-frame clones and lacks some. That table gives V, J and clone size, and the DNA gave D and trimming. Altogether approximately 180,000 clones are present, 70% to 90% being singletons, with the ten largest covering about a tenth. The CDR3 is 15 amino acids. Trimming stripped 3 bases from V and 2 bases from J, with 12 bases between. Germline CDR1 is MNHNY and CDR2 is SVGAGI (reference sequence). Sample: peripheral blood. This chain links TRBV6-6 with TRBJ2-3; D gene ambiguous. The sequence was collected from a human donor with active or convalescent COVID-19. The donor label of this sample is uncertain. The CDR3 nucleotides are TGTGCCAGCAGTTATGGGTGGCGGTACACAGATACGCAGTATTTT. Translating gives CASSYGWRYTDTQYF.